These 11 T cell receptor beta chains were all obtained from the same sample, sequenced in a study of HIV-infected patients and healthy controls. A single record per CDR3 protein comes from TCRdb applying MiXCR to the 5' RACE reads. Of about 63,000 distinct CDR3 sequences listed, roughly a sixth are singletons. The specimen sequenced was CD4+ T cells from blood. Source of these receptors: a human donor in good health.

The chain has TRBV2 and TRBJ1-1; D not resolved. Germline V lookup: CDR1 SNHLY, CDR2 FYNNEI. The CDR3 sequence is 12 residues long. The V end lost 8 bases, the J end lost 1 base, and 8 bases lay between the germline ends. The CDR3 nucleotides are TGTGCCAGCGGTCGGAGGAACACTGAAGCTTTCTTT. This gives the protein CASGRRNTEAFF.

The chain links TRBV12-3 or TRBV12-4 to TRBJ1-5; D call uncertain. This CDR3 has 14 residues. Trimming took 6 bases from V and 1 from J, leaving 10 bases between them. The chain's CDR3 is CASSLQASNQPQHF. Here the CDR3 DNA reads TGTGCCAGCAGCCTCCAGGCGAGCAATCAGCCCCAGCATTTT.

V gene TRBV6-4 combines with J gene TRBJ2-6; the D gene could be TRBD1 or TRBD2 (5 bases each). V dropped 8 bases and J dropped 1 base, with 21 bases sitting between them. The CDR3 has 18 residues. Per germline, CDR1 MRHNA and CDR2 SNTAGT. CDR3 amino acids: CASVRLQGPCSGANVLTF. The CDR3, as DNA: TGTGCCAGCGTGAGGCTGCAGGGACCCTGTTCTGGGGCCAACGTCCTGACTTTC.

The sample holds a few counts of this clonotype. The rearrangement links TRBV30 to TRBJ2-1; 9 bases map to TRBD1. This CDR3 comprises 14 residues. Germline V gene data show CDR1 as GTSNPN and CDR2 as SVGIG (reference sequence). The V gene end was trimmed by 0 bases and the J gene end by 8 bases; junction bases not matched to a gene: 5. Written as DNA, the CDR3 is TGTGCCTGGAGTGTCGGACAGGGGAGGGATGAGCAGTTCTTC. Translated, it gives CAWSVGQGRDEQFF.

This clonotype was counted between two and nine times. The rearrangement joins TRBV20-1 to TRBJ1-6, with D possibly matching TRBD1 (6 bases). Germline V gives CDR1 DFQATT, CDR2 SNEGSKA (reference sequence). This CDR3 is built from 13 residues. The V gene lost 4 bases and the J gene lost 7 bases, with 11 bases spanning the gap. As DNA, the CDR3 is TGCAGTGCTATGAGGACAGTAAATTCACCCCTCCACTTT. This codes for CSAMRTVNSPLHF.

There are a few counts of this clonotype. The chain employs TRBV11-2 and TRBJ2-3; D remains unclear. Germline loops: CDR1 SGHAT, CDR2 FQNNGV. The CDR3 is 12 amino acids. Trimming took 5 bases from V and 7 from J, leaving 10 bases between them. The CDR3 DNA sequence: TGTGCCAGCAGCCTCAGTCGCAATACGCAGTATTTT. As protein: CASSLSRNTQYF.

J is TRBJ2-1 and V is TRBV20-1, with 9 positions matching TRBD2. The germline V gene encodes CDR1 DFQATT and CDR2 SNEGSKA (reference sequence). The CDR3 extends over 14 amino acids. The V and J ends lost 3 bases and 6 bases, in that order; junction bases with no gene match: 6. CDR3 residues: CSARSSGSANEQFF. Here the CDR3 DNA reads TGCAGTGCTAGGAGTAGCGGGAGCGCCAATGAGCAGTTCTTC.

In DNA, the CDR3 is TGTGCCAGTAGTATGAAGTCCAGTTCCGTGGACTATGGCTACACCTTC. Amino acids: CASSMKSSSVDYGYTF. The V call is TRBV19, the J call TRBJ1-2; D gene uncertain. The CDR3 runs to 16 residues. From germline, CDR1 is LNHDA and CDR2 SQIVND (reference sequence). V was pared by 3 bases and J by 3 bases, with 17 bases between.

This clonotype came up a few times. This sequence joins TRBV20-1 and TRBJ2-7; 7 nucleotides line up with TRBD1. CDR3 length: 15 residues. V was clipped by 6 bases and J by 5 bases; unmatched bases: 16. From germline, CDR1 is DFQATT and CDR2 SNEGSKA (reference sequence). CDR3 in amino acids: CSAKASGRGWNEQYF. CDR3 DNA: TGCAGTGCCAAAGCGTCGGGCAGGGGGTGGAACGAGCAGTACTTC.

This clonotype was recorded a few times. The chain carries TRBV2 and TRBJ2-3, with D possibly TRBD1 on 5 matching bases. The CDR3 totals 13 residues. Germline V gene lookup returns CDR1 SNHLY and CDR2 FYNNEI. V was clipped by 5 bases and J by 3 bases, with 9 bases between them. In DNA, the CDR3 is TGTGCCAGCAGTAAGGGGTGGACAGATACGCAGTATTTT. It yields the protein CASSKGWTDTQYF.

The CDR3, as DNA: TGCAGTGCTGGGAGAGTGACCCCAGGGGGCAACTATGGCTACACCTTC. Protein sequence: CSAGRVTPGGNYGYTF. The chain links TRBV20-1 to TRBJ1-2; TRBD1 matches 8 bases. V shed 5 bases, J shed 2 bases, and the junction held 13 bases outside the gene matches. The CDR3 runs 16 residues. Germline V gene lookup returns CDR1 DFQATT and CDR2 SNEGSKA (reference sequence).